The next 15 T cell receptor beta chains were all read from a single sample in a study of blood T cell repertoires in COVID-19. The table came from immunoSEQ multiplex PCR; TCRdb's copy has only in-frame clones and leaves some out. The table has about 250,000 clones, more than 70% seen once. The specimen was peripheral blood. The source is an elderly man with acute or convalescent COVID-19.

The chain couples TRBV2 to TRBJ2-5; 12 nucleotides line up with TRBD2. Unmatched junction bases numbered 7, after V lost 8 bases and J lost 6 bases. Germline lookup yields CDR1 SNHLY and CDR2 FYNNEI. The CDR3 extends over 14 amino acids. Written as DNA, the CDR3 is TGTGCCAGCGAGGGGACTAGCGGGTGGCAGACCCAGTACTTC. Translation gives CASEGTSGWQTQYF.

The chain has TRBV3-1 (or the pseudogene TRBV3-2) and TRBJ1-2; D uncertain. The CDR3 totals 12 residues. V lost 1 base and J lost 7, with 7 bases in between. Germline CDR1 reads LGHDT; CDR2 reads YNNKEL (reference sequence). The CDR3 nucleotides are TGTGCCAGCAGCCAAGCTACGGGTGGCTACACCTTC. Amino acid sequence: CASSQATGGYTF.

This clone was seen only a few times. The chain links TRBV5-1 to TRBJ2-7, with 8 bases lining up with TRBD2. V shed 4 bases and J 4 bases; nucleotides not matched to a gene: 7. The CDR3 length is 14 residues. Germline CDR1 and CDR2: SGHRS and YFSETQ. The CDR3 DNA reads as TGCGCCAGCAGCACAGGGACTAGTGGGTACGAGCAGTACTTC. Its protein is CASSTGTSGYEQYF.

J is TRBJ1-6 and V is TRBV3-1 (or the pseudogene TRBV3-2); TRBD1 matches at 7 bases. Germline CDR1 and CDR2: LGHDT and YNNKEL (reference sequence). The CDR3 is 15 residues long. After removal of 1 base from V and 7 bases from J, the junction contained 4 bases not matched to a gene. The CDR3 sequence is CASSQGDSSNSPLHF. CDR3 nucleotides: TGTGCCAGCAGCCAAGGGGACAGTTCGAATTCACCCCTCCACTTT.

V usage is TRBV3-1 (or the pseudogene TRBV3-2) and J usage is TRBJ2-7, with 8 bases that match TRBD2. Germline-derived CDR1 and CDR2 are LGHDT and YNNKEL (reference sequence). With 4 bases clipped from V and 3 bases from J, the junction kept 5 bases outside the gene matches. This CDR3 has 14 residues. The CDR3 protein is CASSRASGGYEQYF. The CDR3 DNA is TGTGCCAGCAGCCGGGCCAGCGGGGGCTACGAGCAGTACTTC.

The rearrangement uses TRBV5-1 and TRBJ2-3, with D possibly matching TRBD1 (5 bases). The CDR3 spans 13 residues. Germline CDR1 SGHRS, CDR2 YFSETQ. V dropped 7 bases and J dropped 0 bases, with 9 bases sitting between them. CDR3 amino acids: CASCSGSTDTQYF. CDR3 sequence (DNA): TGCGCCAGCTGCTCAGGGAGCACAGATACGCAGTATTTT. Full variable domain (outside the CDR3, taken from reference TRBV5-1 and TRBJ2-3): KAGVTQTPRYLIKTRGQQVTLSCSPISGHRSVSWYQQTPGQGLQFLFEYFSETQRNKGNFPGRFSGRQFSNSRSEMNVSTLELGDSALYLCASCSGSTDTQYFGPGTRLTVL.

The rearrangement links TRBV18 to TRBJ2-2, with TRBD2 as a possible D gene (5 bases). The V end was cut by 1 base, the J end by 1 base, with 10 bases between. This CDR3 has 16 residues. CDR1 is KGHSH and CDR2 is LQKENI in the germline V gene. The CDR3 protein is CASSPRVRGNTGELFF. In nucleotides, the CDR3 is TGTGCCAGCTCACCACGGGTTCGGGGGAACACCGGGGAGCTGTTTTTT.

The gene calls are TRBV9 and TRBJ1-2, with 8 bases matching TRBD1. The CDR3 extends over 20 amino acids. V lost 0 bases to trimming and J lost 5 bases; unmatched junction nucleotides: 21. Germline V gives CDR1 SGDLS, CDR2 YYNGEE. The CDR3 protein is CASSVAEARGGDGQGYGYTF. The DNA of the CDR3 is TGTGCCAGCAGCGTAGCAGAGGCCCGGGGAGGGGACGGACAGGGATATGGCTACACCTTC.

This chain uses TRBV29-1 with TRBJ1-5; D possibly corresponds to TRBD1 (6 bases). The germline V gene encodes CDR1 SQVTM and CDR2 ANQGSEA. The CDR3 extends over 13 amino acids. Trimming stripped 4 bases from V and 2 bases from J, with 9 bases between. The CDR3 loop reads CSVVGAGNQPQHF. The CDR3 DNA reads TGCAGCGTTGTGGGGGCAGGCAATCAGCCCCAGCATTTT.

The chain links TRBV6-1 to TRBJ1-2; 7 bases are a match to TRBD1. V lost 1 base, J lost 2 bases, and 1 base stayed unmatched. CDR1 and CDR2 from the germline V gene are MNHNS and SASEGT. There are 14 residues in the CDR3. CDR3 loop: CASSEGTGNYGYTF. DNA for the CDR3: TGTGCCAGCAGTGAAGGGACAGGAAACTATGGCTACACCTTC.

CDR3 bases: TGCGCCAGCAGTGAGTCGATGAGCCGGCAGGGGCAAGCTTTCTTT. The encoded protein is CASSESMSRQGQAFF. The V and J genes are TRBV10-1 and TRBJ1-1, with a weak D call TRBD1 (6 bases). The CDR3 length is 15 residues. Deletions cut 0 bases from V and 9 bases from J, with 17 bases between. Germline values: CDR1 WNHNN, CDR2 SYGVQD (reference sequence).

The V call is TRBV19, the J call TRBJ2-1, with D perhaps TRBD2 (6 bases). Germline CDR1 and CDR2: LNHDA and SQIVND (reference sequence). The CDR3 totals 16 residues. Trimming left V 7 bases short and J 5 bases short, with 21 bases between. Here the CDR3 reads CASTLSLAVENNEQFF. CDR3 sequence (DNA): TGTGCCAGTACCCTCTCACTAGCAGTAGAGAACAATGAGCAGTTCTTC.

The rearrangement joins TRBV19 to TRBJ2-5, with 11 positions matching TRBD2. This CDR3 spans 16 amino acids. From germline, CDR1 is LNHDA and CDR2 SQIVND (reference sequence). Trimming removed 5 bases from V and 7 bases from J; junction bases left unmatched: 12. CDR3 region: CASSVITSGSHRTQYF. CDR3 DNA sequence: TGTGCCAGTAGTGTAATAACTAGCGGGAGCCACCGGACCCAGTACTTC.

The chain couples TRBV18 to TRBJ2-2, with 9 nucleotides matching TRBD2. Germline trimming cut 3 bases from V and 0 bases from J; bases unmatched to any gene: 5. The CDR3 has 17 residues. The germline V gene encodes CDR1 KGHSH and CDR2 LQKENI. CDR3 bases: TGTGCCAGCTCACCCAGGGCTAGCGGGACGAACACCGGGGAGCTGTTTTTT. Translation gives CASSPRASGTNTGELFF.

V gene TRBV11-1 combines with J gene TRBJ2-2; D ambiguous. The CDR3 covers 15 residues. V lost 3 bases and J lost 5, with 13 bases in between. CDR1 and CDR2 from the germline V gene are SGHAT and FQDESV (reference sequence). The CDR3 DNA sequence: TGTGCCAGCAGCTTGGGTTTTTGGAGAACCGGGGAGCTGTTTTTT. Residues: CASSLGFWRTGELFF.